Detailed here is one T cell receptor (beta chain). Per germline, CDR1 SEHNR and CDR2 FQNEAQ (reference sequence). This CDR3 is 16 amino acids long. V lost 1 base, J lost 2 bases, and 6 bases stayed unmatched. One entry per CDR3 protein, called by TCRdb with MiXCR from the 5' RACE reads. The table records 25,000 to 30,000 distinct CDR3 sequences, more than 3.5% of them present only once. This record belongs to a study of early T cells in non-severe SARS-CoV-2 infection. Sequenced material: whole blood. The sequence derives from an adult who was a healthcare worker with PCR-confirmed SARS-CoV-2 infection or an uninfected control (not recorded which). The chain employs TRBV7-9 and TRBJ2-7; 9 nucleotides align to TRBD1. CDR3 sequence (DNA): TGTGCCAGCAGCTTAGACAGGGGGCCTTCCACCTACGAGCAGTACTTC. Translated, it gives CASSLDRGPSTYEQYF.